The 30 T cell receptor beta chains below were found in one sample sequenced in a study of blood T cell repertoires in COVID-19. Repertoires were generated with immunoSEQ multiplex PCR, while TCRdb's copy carries only in-frame clones and drops some. The table includes about 55,000 clones, more than 70% detected once. What was sequenced was peripheral blood. The receptors derive from a man between 60 and 75 years old with active COVID-19.

The chain has TRBV3-1 (or the pseudogene TRBV3-2) and TRBJ2-7; 10 bases map to TRBD2. The junction had 7 bases not matched to a gene; V was cut back by 4 bases and J by 4 bases. The germline gives CDR1 LGHDT, CDR2 YNNKEL (reference sequence). CDR3 length: 15 amino acids. In nucleotides, the CDR3 is TGTGCCAGCAGCCTCCTAGCGGGAGCTCGGTACGAGCAGTACTTC. This translates into CASSLLAGARYEQYF.

This chain uses TRBV6-8 with TRBJ2-5; D not certain. This CDR3 spans 15 amino acids. Trimming removed 2 bases from V and 1 base from J, with 11 bases in between. CDR1 is MNHGY and CDR2 is SAAAGT in the germline V gene. The CDR3 region is CASSYRLVPQETQYF. The DNA for the CDR3 is TGTGCCAGCAGTTACAGGCTAGTCCCCCAAGAGACCCAGTACTTC.

The rearrangement uses TRBV27 and TRBJ2-5; 12 nucleotides align to TRBD1. CDR3 length: 14 residues. Germline V lookup: CDR1 MNHEY, CDR2 SMNVEV (reference sequence). Trimming cost V 8 bases and J 5 bases; bases outside gene matches: 6. CDR3 coding DNA: TGTGCCAGCGCGGGACAGGGGGCGCGGGAGACCCAGTACTTC. Amino acid sequence: CASAGQGARETQYF.

The V gene is TRBV7-3, the J gene TRBJ2-2; the D is unclear. CDR1 and CDR2 from the germline V gene are SGHTA and FQGTGA. The CDR3 contains 12 residues. Trimming removed 3 bases from V and 6 bases from J, with 5 bases in between. The DNA of the CDR3 is TGTGCCAGCAGCTTTATCCCCGGGGAGCTGTTTTTT. Its protein is CASSFIPGELFF.

This clone appeared once. The J gene is TRBJ1-1, the V gene TRBV28; TRBD1 matches 9 bases. Trimming removed 7 bases from V and 4 bases from J; junction bases left unmatched: 4. The length of the CDR3 is 13 residues. The germline CDR1 and CDR2 sequences are MDHEN and SYDVKM. CDR3 sequence (DNA): TGTGCCAGCAACTACAGGGGGCCCACTGAAGCTTTCTTT. This sequence encodes CASNYRGPTEAFF.

J is TRBJ2-7 and V is TRBV27; no definite D call. Germline V gene data show CDR1 as MNHEY and CDR2 as SMNVEV (reference sequence). This CDR3 is 14 amino acids long. Trimming pared 4 bases from V and 0 bases from J, leaving 10 bases between. The CDR3, as DNA: TGTGCCAGCAGTTATGGGCAAAACTCCTACGAGCAGTACTTC. Translation: CASSYGQNSYEQYF.

The chain carries TRBV3-1 (or the pseudogene TRBV3-2) and TRBJ1-1, with D uncertain. The V and J ends lost 1 base and 0 bases respectively, with 6 bases between them. CDR1 LGHDT and CDR2 YNNKEL come from the germline V gene (reference sequence). The CDR3 sequence is 14 residues long. The CDR3 reads CASSQVSVNTEAFF. The CDR3 nucleotides read TGTGCCAGCAGCCAAGTTTCAGTGAACACTGAAGCTTTCTTT.

V gene TRBV12-5 combines with J gene TRBJ2-1; D is unclear. This CDR3 has 13 residues. The germline gives CDR1 LGHNT, CDR2 FRNRAP. The V end was cut by 3 bases, the J end by 7 bases, with 10 bases between. The DNA for the CDR3 is TGTGCTAGTGGTTTATTAGCTTGGAATGAGCAGTTCTTC. Protein product: CASGLLAWNEQFF.

The V gene is TRBV27, the J gene TRBJ2-3; no firm D call. The CDR3 is made up of 15 amino acids. V gave up 2 bases and J gave up 2 bases, with 11 bases separating them. Looked up from germline, CDR1 is MNHEY and CDR2 is SMNVEV (reference sequence). The CDR3 loop is CASSLRSGDTDTQYF. CDR3 in DNA: TGTGCCAGCAGTTTACGGTCCGGAGACACAGATACGCAGTATTTT.

The rearrangement uses TRBV7-9 and TRBJ2-1; the match to TRBD2 covers 16 bases. Germline lookup yields CDR1 SEHNR and CDR2 FQNEAQ (reference sequence). This CDR3 is 16 amino acids long. V gave up 5 bases and J gave up 10 bases; unmatched junction bases: 8. The CDR3 spells CASSQGLAGGPEEQFF. For the CDR3, the DNA is TGTGCCAGCAGCCAGGGACTAGCGGGAGGGCCTGAAGAGCAGTTCTTC.

The J gene is TRBJ1-3, the V gene TRBV25-1; 8 positions agree with TRBD1. With V trimmed by 5 bases and J by 8 bases, 5 bases remained unmatched. The CDR3 runs to 13 residues. Germline assignment: CDR1 MGHDK and CDR2 SYGVNS. The CDR3: CASSKGQGDTIYF. The CDR3 bases are TGTGCCAGCAGTAAAGGACAGGGCGACACCATATATTTT.

This clone has just one count. The chain carries TRBV2 and TRBJ2-3; 10 bases line up with TRBD2. The CDR3 sequence is 15 residues long. The germline CDR1 and CDR2 sequences are SNHLY and FYNNEI. V lost 6 bases to trimming and J lost 4 bases; unmatched junction nucleotides: 7. CDR3 protein: CASRVAGGGADTQYF. CDR3 sequence (DNA): TGTGCCAGCAGAGTAGCGGGAGGTGGCGCAGATACGCAGTATTTT.

This chain connects TRBV5-6 to TRBJ1-5; possible D gene TRBD1, 6 bases. V was clipped by 4 bases and J by 7 bases, with 15 bases between them. Per germline, CDR1 SGHDT and CDR2 YYEEEE. The CDR3 runs 14 residues. CDR3: CASSASTGHQPQHF. CDR3 nucleotides: TGTGCCAGCAGCGCTTCTACAGGGCACCAGCCCCAGCATTTT.

The rearrangement links TRBV19 to TRBJ1-2, with D tentatively TRBD1 (6 bases). With 6 bases removed from V and 0 bases from J, the gap between germline ends came to 11 bases. The CDR3 length is 14 residues. CDR1 is LNHDA, CDR2 SQIVND, per germline (reference sequence). This CDR3 reads CASSQGLANYGYTF. CDR3 sequence (DNA): TGTGCCAGTAGCCAGGGGTTAGCTAACTATGGCTACACCTTC.

The chain employs TRBV7-8 and TRBJ2-1; D call uncertain. The CDR3 is made up of 17 amino acids. Trimming shortened V by 1 base and J by 0 bases, and 13 bases separated the two germline ends. Germline V lookup: CDR1 SGHVS, CDR2 FQNEAQ. As DNA, the CDR3 is TGTGCCAGCAGCTTAGTGAACTACCGGTCCTCCTACAATGAGCAGTTCTTC. Encoded protein: CASSLVNYRSSYNEQFF.

The table lists this clone with a count of one. The chain combines TRBV9 with TRBJ2-2; 9 bases line up with TRBD1. This CDR3 spans 16 amino acids. J was trimmed by 4 bases and V by 3 bases; bases with no gene match: 7. Germline-derived CDR1 and CDR2 are SGDLS and YYNGEE. In DNA, the CDR3 is TGTGCCAGCAGCGCAGGTGGACAGGGGAGCACCGGGGAGCTGTTTTTT. This sequence encodes CASSAGGQGSTGELFF.

This chain links TRBV18 with TRBJ2-4; 8 bases agree with TRBD2. The CDR3 consists of 17 residues. After removal of 2 bases from V and 3 bases from J, the junction contained 9 bases not matched to a gene. In germline, CDR1 is KGHSH, CDR2 LQKENI. The CDR3 region is CASSPSTGRGGKNIQYF. In DNA, the CDR3 is TGTGCCAGCTCACCATCTACAGGCCGGGGGGGCAAAAACATTCAGTACTTC. The variable domain in full, completed from reference TRBV18 and TRBJ2-4, reads NAGVMQNPRHLVRRRGQEARLRCSPMKGHSHVYWYRQLPEEGLKFMVYLQKENIIDESGMPKERFSAEFPKEGPSILRIQQVVRGDSAAYFCASSPSTGRGGKNIQYFGAGTRLSVL.

This clone came up once. This chain links TRBV19 with TRBJ1-4, with TRBD1 identical over 8 bases. The ends lost 3 bases at V and 8 bases at J; junction bases unmatched: 2. The CDR3 has 13 amino acids. CDR1 and CDR2 from the germline V gene are LNHDA and SQIVND (reference sequence). CDR3 DNA: TGTGCCAGTAGTATGACAGGGGAAGAAAAACTGTTTTTT. Translating it yields CASSMTGEEKLFF.

V gene TRBV30 combines with J gene TRBJ1-4, with 7 bases identical to TRBD1. The CDR3 spans 13 residues. Germline CDR1 reads GTSNPN; CDR2 reads SVGIG (reference sequence). The junction had 1 base not matched to a gene; V was cut back by 2 bases and J by 4 bases. This CDR3 is CAWSTGVNEKLFF. Written as DNA, the CDR3 is TGTGCCTGGAGTACAGGGGTTAATGAAAAACTGTTTTTT.

In the case of this clone: The sample has other DNA sequences that encode this CDR3 too. The rearrangement uses TRBV19 and TRBJ1-5; possible D gene TRBD1, 6 bases. This CDR3 is built from 13 residues. Germline V gives CDR1 LNHDA, CDR2 SQIVND (reference sequence). Between the trimmed V and J ends, which lost 10 bases and 4 bases, there was a span of 14 bases. This CDR3 is CATSDRHNQPQHF. The DNA for the CDR3 is TGTGCCACCTCGGACAGACATAATCAGCCCCAGCATTTT. Based on the CDR3 plus reference TRBV19 and TRBJ1-5, the full variable domain is DGGITQSPKYLFRKEGQNVTLSCEQNLNHDAMYWYRQDPGQGLRLIYYSQIVNDFQKGDIAEGYSVSREKKESFPLTVTSAQKNPTAFYLCATSDRHNQPQHFGDGTRLSIL.

This clone came up a few times. The rearrangement uses TRBV5-4 and TRBJ1-6; D remains unclear. Germline V gene data show CDR1 as SGHNT and CDR2 as YYREEE (reference sequence). The CDR3 extends over 15 amino acids. V was pared by 1 base and J by 7 bases, with 12 bases between. CDR3 DNA: TGTGCCAGCAGCTTGAAGGACGGGAGGAATTCACCCCTCCACTTT. It is translated as CASSLKDGRNSPLHF.

This chain links TRBV7-9 with TRBJ2-7; D perhaps matches TRBD1 (6 bases). The germline V gene encodes CDR1 SEHNR and CDR2 FQNEAQ (reference sequence). V was shortened by 5 bases and J by 2 bases, with 10 bases between the two germline ends. This CDR3 has 13 amino acids. The CDR3 region has the DNA TGTGCCAGCAGCGCCAGACAGGCCTACGAGCAGTACTTC. Amino acids: CASSARQAYEQYF.

The chain combines TRBV12-3 or TRBV12-4 with TRBJ2-5; 7 bases are shared with TRBD2. V was clipped by 6 bases and J by 5 bases; unmatched bases: 3. The CDR3 has 12 residues. The CDR3 is CASRGEGETQYF. The DNA of the CDR3 is TGTGCCAGCAGAGGGGAGGGGGAGACCCAGTACTTC.

This chain uses TRBV5-1 with TRBJ2-1, with 12 bases identical to TRBD2. In germline, CDR1 is SGHRS, CDR2 YFSETQ. This CDR3 contains 17 residues. The V segment lost 4 bases and the J segment 4 bases; nucleotides outside the gene matches: 9. The CDR3 DNA follows: TGCGCCAGCAGCCCTCCGGGACTAGCGGGCGCTTACAATGAGCAGTTCTTC. Translated: CASSPPGLAGAYNEQFF.

The chain combines TRBV19 with TRBJ2-7, with TRBD1 identical over 7 bases. CDR3 size: 12 residues. Germline V lookup: CDR1 LNHDA, CDR2 SQIVND (reference sequence). V dropped 6 bases and J dropped 6; count of bases not matched to a gene: 5. The CDR3 loop is CASSYTGVEQYF. The CDR3 DNA reads TGTGCCAGTAGCTACACAGGGGTCGAGCAGTACTTC. The complete variable domain, with remaining parts taken from reference TRBV19 and TRBJ2-7, reads DGGITQSPKYLFRKEGQNVTLSCEQNLNHDAMYWYRQDPGQGLRLIYYSQIVNDFQKGDIAEGYSVSREKKESFPLTVTSAQKNPTAFYLCASSYTGVEQYFGPGTRLTVT.

The genes are TRBV28 and TRBJ2-5; 12 bases line up with TRBD2. From germline, CDR1 is MDHEN and CDR2 SYDVKM. V trimming: 5 bases; J trimming: 5 bases; junction bases outside the gene matches: 9. The CDR3 totals 16 residues. The DNA for the CDR3 is TGTGCCAGCAGTGGACCGACTAGCGGGAGTACGGAGACCCAGTACTTC. This sequence encodes CASSGPTSGSTETQYF.

The chain couples TRBV19 to TRBJ2-7; D may be TRBD2 (6 bases). Germline loops: CDR1 LNHDA, CDR2 SQIVND (reference sequence). The CDR3 totals 14 residues. Deletions cut 5 bases from V and 0 bases from J, with 11 bases between. The CDR3 here is CASSAGIGSYEQYF. The CDR3 nucleotides read TGTGCCAGTAGTGCGGGGATCGGCTCCTACGAGCAGTACTTC.

The chain links TRBV6-4 to TRBJ2-1; no definite D call. V was cut by 7 bases and J by 6 bases, with 16 bases left in between. Germline-derived CDR1 and CDR2 are MRHNA and SNTAGT. This CDR3 spans 14 amino acids. The CDR3 bases are TGTGCCAGCATTGGGCTCCCCGTACCCAATGAGCAGTTCTTC. It translates to CASIGLPVPNEQFF.

The chain is built from TRBV6-6 and TRBJ1-1; D gene ambiguous. Trimming removed 2 bases at V and 1 base at J, with 14 bases between. Germline loops: CDR1 MNHNY, CDR2 SVGAGI (reference sequence). The CDR3 spans 16 residues. The CDR3 DNA reads as TGTGCCAGCAGTTACCCTCAGAAAAATTCGAACACTGAAGCTTTCTTT. Translated: CASSYPQKNSNTEAFF.

The chain joins TRBV5-1 to TRBJ2-7; D is unclear. V was pared by 0 bases and J by 2 bases, with 9 bases between. Germline-derived CDR1 and CDR2 are SGHRS and YFSETQ. The CDR3 is made up of 14 amino acids. Here the CDR3 DNA reads TGCGCCAGCAGCTTGGAGAACAGCCCCTACGAGCAGTACTTC. Protein sequence: CASSLENSPYEQYF.